This T cell receptor beta chain was identified during a study of long-term antiretroviral therapy in people with HIV. About the research overall: Initial samples were collected about a decade before the 2015 immediate-ART recommendation. Study-level findings and limits: In HIV, the repertoires covered a tighter span of CDR3 lengths than in controls. The repertoire was dominated at all time points by clones expanded before ART.

V was clipped by 4 bases and J by 7 bases, with 17 bases between them. CDR1 is SQVTM, CDR2 ANQGSEA, per germline. There are 14 residues in the CDR3. Specimens carried about 0.9-11 million cryopreserved PBMC before DNA extraction. A word on this clone: Its antigen is currently unknown.

Sequencing relied on immunoSEQ assay v3.0, run at survey level. Here immunoSEQ multiplex PCR was the method, and the copy in TCRdb shows in-frame clones only, minus some. The repertoire has under 20,000 clones, approximately 72% of them found once; the top ten carry 12% to 15%. The receptor was isolated from a woman aged 50 to 60 with HIV. The rearrangement uses TRBV29-1 and TRBJ2-4; tentative D call: TRBD2 (5 bases). The sequences come from unsorted PBMCs, collected 0.3 years after starting antiretroviral therapy. CDR3 DNA sequence: TGCAGCGTTGGCGGGCTAATTGAGGGTAACATTCAGTACTTC. It is translated as CSVGGLIEGNIQYF.